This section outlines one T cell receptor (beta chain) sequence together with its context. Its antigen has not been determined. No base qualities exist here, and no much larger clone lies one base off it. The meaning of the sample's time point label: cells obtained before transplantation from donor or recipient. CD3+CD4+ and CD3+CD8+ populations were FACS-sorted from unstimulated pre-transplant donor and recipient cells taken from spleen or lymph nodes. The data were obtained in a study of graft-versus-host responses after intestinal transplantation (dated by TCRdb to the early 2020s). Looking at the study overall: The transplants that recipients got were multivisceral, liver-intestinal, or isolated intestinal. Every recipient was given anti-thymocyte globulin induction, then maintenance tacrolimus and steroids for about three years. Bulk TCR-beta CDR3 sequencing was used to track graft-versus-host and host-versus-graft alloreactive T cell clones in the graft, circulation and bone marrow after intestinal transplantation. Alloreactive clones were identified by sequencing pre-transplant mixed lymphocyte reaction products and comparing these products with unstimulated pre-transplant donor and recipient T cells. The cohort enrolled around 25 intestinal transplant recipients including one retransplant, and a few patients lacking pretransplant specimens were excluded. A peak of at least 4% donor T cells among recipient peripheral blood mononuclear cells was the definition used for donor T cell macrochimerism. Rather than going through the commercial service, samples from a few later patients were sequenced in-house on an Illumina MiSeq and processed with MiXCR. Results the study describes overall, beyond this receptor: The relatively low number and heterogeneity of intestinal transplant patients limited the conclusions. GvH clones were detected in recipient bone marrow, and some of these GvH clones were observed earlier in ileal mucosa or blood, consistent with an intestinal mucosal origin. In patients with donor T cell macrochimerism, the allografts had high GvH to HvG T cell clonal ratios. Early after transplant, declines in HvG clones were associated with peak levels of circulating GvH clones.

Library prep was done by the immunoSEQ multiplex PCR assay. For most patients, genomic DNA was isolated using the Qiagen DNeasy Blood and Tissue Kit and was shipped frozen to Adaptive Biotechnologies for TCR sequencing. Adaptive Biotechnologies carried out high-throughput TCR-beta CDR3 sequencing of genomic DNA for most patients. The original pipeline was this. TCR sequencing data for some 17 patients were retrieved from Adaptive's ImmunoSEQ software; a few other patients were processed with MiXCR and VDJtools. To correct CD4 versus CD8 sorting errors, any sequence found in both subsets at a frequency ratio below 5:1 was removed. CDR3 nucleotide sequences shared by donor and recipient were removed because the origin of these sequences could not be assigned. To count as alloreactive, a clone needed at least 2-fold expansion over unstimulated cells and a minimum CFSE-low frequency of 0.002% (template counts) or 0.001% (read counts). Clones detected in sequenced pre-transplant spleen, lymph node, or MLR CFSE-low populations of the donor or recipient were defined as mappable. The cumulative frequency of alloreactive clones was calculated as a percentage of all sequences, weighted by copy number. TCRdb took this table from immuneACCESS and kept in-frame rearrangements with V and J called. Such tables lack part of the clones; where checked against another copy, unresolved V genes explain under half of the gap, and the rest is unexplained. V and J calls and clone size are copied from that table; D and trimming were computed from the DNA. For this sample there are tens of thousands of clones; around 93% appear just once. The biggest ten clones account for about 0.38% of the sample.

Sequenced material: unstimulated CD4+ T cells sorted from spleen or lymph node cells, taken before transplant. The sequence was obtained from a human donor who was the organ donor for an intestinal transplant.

The CDR3 region has the sequence CASSFSDFLGTQYF. The DNA sequence is as follows: TGTGCCAGCAGCTTTTCCGACTTCCTAGGGACCCAGTACTTC. Recombination linked TRBV7-2 to TRBJ2-5; the D gene assignment is ambiguous. For CDR1 and CDR2, the germline V gene lists SGHTA and FQGNSA. V is reduced by 3 bases and J by 7 bases, leaving a spacing of 15 bases between them. Reading from cysteine to phenylalanine, the CDR3 counts 14 amino acids. Only the CDR3 region is kept as DNA, spanning 42 bases read in frame from base 1.